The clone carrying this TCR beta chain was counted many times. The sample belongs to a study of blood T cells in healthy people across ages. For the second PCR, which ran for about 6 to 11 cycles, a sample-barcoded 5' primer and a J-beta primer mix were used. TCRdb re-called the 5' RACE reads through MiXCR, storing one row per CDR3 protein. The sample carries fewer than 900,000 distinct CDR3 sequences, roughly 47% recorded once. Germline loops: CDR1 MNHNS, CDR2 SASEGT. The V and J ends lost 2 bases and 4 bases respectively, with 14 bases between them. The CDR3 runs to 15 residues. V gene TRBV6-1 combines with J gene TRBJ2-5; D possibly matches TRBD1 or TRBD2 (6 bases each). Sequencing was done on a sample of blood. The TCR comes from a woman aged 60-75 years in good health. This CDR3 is CASSESPWGAETQYF. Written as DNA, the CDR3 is TGTGCCAGCAGTGAATCGCCTTGGGGGGCAGAGACCCAGTACTTC.